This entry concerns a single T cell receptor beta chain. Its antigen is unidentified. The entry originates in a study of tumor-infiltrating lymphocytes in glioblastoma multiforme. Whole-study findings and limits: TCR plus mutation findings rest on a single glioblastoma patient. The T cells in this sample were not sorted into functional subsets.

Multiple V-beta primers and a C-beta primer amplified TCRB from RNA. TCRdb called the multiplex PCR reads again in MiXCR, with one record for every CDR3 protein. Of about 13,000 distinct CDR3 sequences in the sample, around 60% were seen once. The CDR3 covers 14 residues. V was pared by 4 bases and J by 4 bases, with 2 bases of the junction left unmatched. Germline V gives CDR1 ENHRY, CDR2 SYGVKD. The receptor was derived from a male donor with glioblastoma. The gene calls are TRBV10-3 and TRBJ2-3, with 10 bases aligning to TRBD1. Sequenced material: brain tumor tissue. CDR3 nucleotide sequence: TGTGCCATCAGTGCCGGGACAGGGGCAGATACGCAGTATTTT. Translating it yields CAISAGTGADTQYF.